These 5 T cell receptor beta chains were sequenced from one sample in a study of shared clonotypes between healthy human individuals. CD45RO-negative cells were positively selected for CCR7, leaving out terminally differentiated effector memory CD45RA+ cells. Only in-frame clones appear in the TCRdb table, and some are missing; sequencing was by immunoSEQ multiplex PCR. The sample lists around 2.1 million clones; 85% to 95% were seen once. The sample taken for sequencing was naive CD8+ T cells from PBMCs. These receptors were obtained from a young man in good health. Some clones in this sample may be carry-over from other donors' samples.

This chain uses TRBV28 with TRBJ1-4; 7 positions agree with TRBD1. V trimming: 4 bases; J trimming: 4 bases; junction bases outside the gene matches: 3. The CDR3 has 14 residues. The germline V gene has CDR1 MDHEN and CDR2 SYDVKM. The CDR3 reads CASSYRGGNEKLFF. CDR3 coding DNA: TGTGCCAGCAGTTACAGGGGTGGTAATGAAAAACTGTTTTTT. Full variable domain (rest looked up from reference TRBV28 and TRBJ1-4): DVKVTQSSRYLVKRTGEKVFLECVQDMDHENMFWYRQDPGLGLRLIYFSYDVKMKEKGDIPEGYSVSREKKERFSLILESASTNQTSMYLCASSYRGGNEKLFFGSGTQLSVL.

The chain joins TRBV30 to TRBJ1-1; 7 bases agree with TRBD1. The germline V gene has CDR1 GTSNPN and CDR2 SVGIG (reference sequence). The CDR3 runs 14 residues. The trim removed 1 base at V and 6 bases at J, leaving 8 bases unmatched. Here the CDR3 reads CAWSALRTGSEAFF. In nucleotides, the CDR3 is TGTGCCTGGAGTGCCCTTCGGACAGGATCTGAAGCTTTCTTT. Full variable domain (rest looked up from reference TRBV30 and TRBJ1-1): SQTIHQWPATLVQPVGSPLSLECTVEGTSNPNLYWYRQAAGRGLQLLFYSVGIGQISSEVPQNLSASRPQDRQFILSSKKLLLSDSGFYLCAWSALRTGSEAFFGQGTRLTVV.

This clone appeared a single time. The chain joins TRBV28 to TRBJ1-4, with TRBD1 as a possible D gene (5 bases). CDR3 length: 15 residues. With 6 bases removed from V and 4 bases from J, the gap between germline ends came to 15 bases. Germline V gene sequence: CDR1 MDHEN, CDR2 SYDVKM. The CDR3, as DNA: TGTGCCAGCAGCTACCCGGGGGTTTTTAATGAAAAACTGTTTTTT. This gives the protein CASSYPGVFNEKLFF.

V is TRBV27 and J is TRBJ2-7; D possibly corresponds to TRBD2 (7 bases). This CDR3 spans 14 amino acids. Germline CDR1 and CDR2: MNHEY and SMNVEV (reference sequence). The chain's CDR3 is CASGGTPSFYEQYF. The CDR3, as DNA: TGTGCTTCCGGGGGGACACCCTCCTTCTACGAGCAGTACTTC.

This chain links TRBV9 with TRBJ2-7; TRBD1 or TRBD2 may be the D gene (6 bases each). V shed 3 bases and J shed 1 base, with 14 bases lying between them. The CDR3 is 15 residues long. Germline V gene lookup returns CDR1 SGDLS and CDR2 YYNGEE. Written as DNA, the CDR3 is TGTGCCAGCAGCGAGGGGGGAGCCCCATCCTACGAGCAGTACTTC. It translates to CASSEGGAPSYEQYF.